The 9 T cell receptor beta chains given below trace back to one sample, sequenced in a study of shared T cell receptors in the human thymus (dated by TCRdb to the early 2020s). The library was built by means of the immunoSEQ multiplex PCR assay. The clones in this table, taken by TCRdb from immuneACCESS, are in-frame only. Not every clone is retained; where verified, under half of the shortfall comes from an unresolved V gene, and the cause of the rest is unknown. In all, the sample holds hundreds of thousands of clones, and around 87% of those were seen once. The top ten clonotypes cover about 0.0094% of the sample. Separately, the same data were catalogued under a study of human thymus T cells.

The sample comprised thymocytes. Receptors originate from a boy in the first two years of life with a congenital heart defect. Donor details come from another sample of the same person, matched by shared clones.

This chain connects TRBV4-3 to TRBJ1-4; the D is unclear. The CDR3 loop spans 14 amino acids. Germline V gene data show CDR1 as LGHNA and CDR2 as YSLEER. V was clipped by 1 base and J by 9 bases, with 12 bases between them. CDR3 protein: CASSQAVPRKKLFF. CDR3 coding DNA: TGCGCCAGCAGCCAAGCTGTACCGAGGAAAAAACTGTTTTTT.

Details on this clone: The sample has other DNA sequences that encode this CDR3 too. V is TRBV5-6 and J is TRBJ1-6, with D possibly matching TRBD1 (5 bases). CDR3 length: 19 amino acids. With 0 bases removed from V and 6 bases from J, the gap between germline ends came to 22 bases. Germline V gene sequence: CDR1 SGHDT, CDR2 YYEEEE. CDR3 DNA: TGTGCCAGCAGCTTGGGCCCACTTCAAAACAGGAATCTTAATTCACCCCTCCACTTT. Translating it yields CASSLGPLQNRNLNSPLHF.

CDR3 nucleotide sequence: TGTGCCAGCAGCTTGTTTCAGAACACTGAAGCTTTCTTT. Encoded protein: CASSLFQNTEAFF. The gene calls are TRBV5-6 and TRBJ1-1; D ambiguous. There are 13 residues in the CDR3. V lost 1 base, J lost 1 base, and 5 bases lay in between. CDR1 and CDR2 (germline): SGHDT, YYEEEE.

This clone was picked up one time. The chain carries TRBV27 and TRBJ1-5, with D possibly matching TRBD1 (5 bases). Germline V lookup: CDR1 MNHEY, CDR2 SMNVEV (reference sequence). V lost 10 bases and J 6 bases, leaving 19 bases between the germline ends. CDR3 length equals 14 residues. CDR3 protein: CAILGGAGGQPQHF. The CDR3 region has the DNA TGTGCCATCCTCGGGGGTGCGGGGGGTCAGCCCCAGCATTTT.

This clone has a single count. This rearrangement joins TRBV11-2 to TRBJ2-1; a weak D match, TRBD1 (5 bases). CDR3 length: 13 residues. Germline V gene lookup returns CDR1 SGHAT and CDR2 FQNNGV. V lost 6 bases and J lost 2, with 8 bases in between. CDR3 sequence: CASSDSTYNEQFF. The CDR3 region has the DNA TGTGCCAGCAGTGACAGTACCTACAATGAGCAGTTCTTC.

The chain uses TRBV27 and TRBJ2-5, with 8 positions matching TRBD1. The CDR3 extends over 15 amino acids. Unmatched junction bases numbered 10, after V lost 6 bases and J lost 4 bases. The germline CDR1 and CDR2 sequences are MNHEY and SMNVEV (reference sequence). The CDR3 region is CASRGQAESGETQYF. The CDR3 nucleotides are TGTGCCAGCAGGGGACAGGCCGAATCGGGAGAGACCCAGTACTTC.

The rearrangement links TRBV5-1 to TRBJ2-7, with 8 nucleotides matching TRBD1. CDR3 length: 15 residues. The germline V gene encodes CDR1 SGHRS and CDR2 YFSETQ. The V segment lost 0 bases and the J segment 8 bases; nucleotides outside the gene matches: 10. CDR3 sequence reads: CASSLVSGTGSQQYF. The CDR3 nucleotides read TGCGCCAGCAGCTTGGTATCCGGGACAGGTAGTCAGCAGTACTTC. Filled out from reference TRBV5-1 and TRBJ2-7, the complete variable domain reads KAGVTQTPRYLIKTRGQQVTLSCSPISGHRSVSWYQQTPGQGLQFLFEYFSETQRNKGNFPGRFSGRQFSNSRSEMNVSTLELGDSALYLCASSLVSGTGSQQYFGPGTRLTVT.

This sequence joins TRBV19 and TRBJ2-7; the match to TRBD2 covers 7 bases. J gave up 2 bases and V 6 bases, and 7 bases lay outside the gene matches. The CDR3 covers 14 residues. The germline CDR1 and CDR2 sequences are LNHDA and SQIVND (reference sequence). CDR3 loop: CASREAGPPYEQYF. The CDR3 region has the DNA TGTGCCAGTAGGGAAGCGGGGCCCCCCTACGAGCAGTACTTC.

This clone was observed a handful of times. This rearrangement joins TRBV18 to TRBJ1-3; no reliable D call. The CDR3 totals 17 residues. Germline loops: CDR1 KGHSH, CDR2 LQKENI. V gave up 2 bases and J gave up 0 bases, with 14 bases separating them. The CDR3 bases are TGTGCCAGCTCACCAGGGAGAACAGTCTCCTCTGGAAACACCATATATTTT. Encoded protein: CASSPGRTVSSGNTIYF.